This T cell receptor (beta chain) was observed in a study of cytomegalovirus exposure and HLA in healthy donors (dated by TCRdb to 2017 to 2019). Broadly, across the study: An earlier analysis of several hundred of the donors reported 250 to 300 Gb of sequence data and some 120 million unique TCR beta sequences from about 179 million T cells. An early release that covered roughly 600 HLA-typed donors contained about 300 gigabases of sequencing data and about 93 million unique TCR sequences. Among the approximately 420 genotyped donors, under 90% belonged to the genetic ancestry cluster associated with self-reported Caucasian donors. The aim of the study was to test whether cataloging public T cell receptors could identify signatures of past pathogen exposure. The T cell repertoires of around 670 subjects were profiled by immunosequencing and related to cytomegalovirus serostatus. Along with the approximately 600-subject first cohort, a separate validation cohort of about 110 different subjects was used. To predict cytomegalovirus infection status, the study brought together high-throughput TCR immunosequencing, statistical association of individual TCRs with disease status, and machine learning. A later analysis re-examined previously published TCR beta repertoires from 610 or so donors and added high-resolution HLA genotyping to investigate patterns of TCR occurrence. Rather than using new phenotypic data, the later analysis identified candidate immune exposures from TCR beta sequences and from how often those sequences occurred across donors. An earlier analysis of several hundred of the donors applied high-throughput TCR beta sequencing to assess whether each TCR beta V gene segment acted as functional or pseudogenic. Donor age, sex, ethnicity and CMV serostatus were compiled alongside the repertoire data. A later genetic analysis took genome-wide SNP genotypes for about three fifths of the 666 donors and used that subset as a discovery cohort. Every repertoire in the discovery cohort had been generated on one and the same sequencing platform. Both class I and class II loci were covered by HLA typing, at four-digit resolution. Typing coverage varied by locus: roughly 629-640 donors for A, B, C, DRB1 and DQB1; 522 for DQA1; 600 to 610 for DPA1; approximately 450 for DPB1. Five DR-DQ haplotypes were treated as single units for association and clustering because of strong linkage in the cohort. Across around 400 genotyped donors of the cohort, an average of approximately 200,000 unique TCR beta nucleotide sequences per donor were sequenced, and around 20% of those sequences were non-productive.

In total, just over 650 healthy bone marrow donors made up the cohort. Cohort members were all nominally healthy when sampled, although unrecorded immune exposures were likely present. The donor tested CMV seronegative, placing the donor among the roughly 400 seronegative members of the cohort. Every donor gave a peripheral blood sample, and the peripheral blood mononuclear cells from that sample were used for TCR beta sequencing. Genomic DNA was extracted from the blood cell samples with the Qiagen DNeasy Blood Extraction Kit. About this clone: This clone's antigen is unknown. Per-base qualities were not stored, and no clone one base away is much larger.

V was cut back by 2 bases and J by 3 bases, leaving a gap of 10 bases between them. The CDR3 sequence holds 14 residues, the cysteine and phenylalanine included. This entry keeps only the CDR3 DNA: 42 bases, framed from base 1. The germline V gene provides CDR1 MGHDK and CDR2 SYGVNS. Receptors were amplified or captured by the immunoSEQ multiplex PCR assay. For the multiplex PCR, a mixture combining 60 forward primers for TCR Vbeta segments and 13 reverse primers for TCR Jbeta segments was used. The CDR3 region of rearranged TCR beta genes was amplified from genomic DNA with a multiplex PCR assay. The amplified TCR beta libraries were sequenced on the Illumina HiSeq System as 87-base-pair reads. Turning to the authors' computational methods: A later analysis counted around 72 million unique TCR beta chains across the 670 or so repertoires, and some 12 million of these chains were shared by at least two donors. Raw reads were error-corrected and collapsed into unique sequences with a nearest-neighbor algorithm that merged closely related sequences to remove PCR and sequencing errors. To assign V, D and J gene segments, CDR3 sequences were aligned to IMGT reference sequences. Each retained sequence needed at least a six-nucleotide match to both a V gene segment and a J gene segment. A rearrangement was called productive if the CDR3 had no stop codons and remained in frame with V and J, and every other rearrangement was called non-productive. Following IMGT convention, CDR3 was defined as the stretch from the second conserved V-encoded cysteine up to the conserved J-encoded phenylalanine. In an earlier analysis of just under 600 of the donors, sequences lacking an unambiguous match to a single V gene segment were excluded. An earlier analysis of a few hundred of the donors called V segments functional above 56.7% productive rearrangements and segregating when the between-donor standard deviation exceeded 5%. A statistical classification framework was built to diagnose cytomegalovirus status from the catalog of TCR beta chain sequences. In a later analysis, TCR nucleotide sequences were compared against IMGT/GENE-DB human TR gene sequences so that V and J genes could be assigned. A later analysis assigned CDR3 sequences and most-parsimonious VDJ recombination scenarios with the TCRdist pipeline. In a later analysis, each TCR beta chain was defined by its CDR3 amino acid sequence together with its V-gene family, and reads lacking a unique V-gene family were excluded. To address suspected cross-contamination and a sequencing artifact, a later analysis removed approximately 600 highly shared, low-generation-probability nucleotide sequences. In a later analysis, a clonal expansion index for each public chain was calculated from normalized within-repertoire ranks of inferred template counts. Generation probabilities in a later analysis came from a VDJ recombination model fitted to out-of-frame rearrangements, and those results were checked against IGoR. In a later analysis, hypergeometric tests were used to score TCR-TCR, TCR-HLA and TCR-CMV co-occurrence, with a repertoire-size bias correction applied to TCR pairs. To estimate false discovery rates, a later analysis permuted the HLA or CMV assignments 20 times. A later analysis grouped co-occurring TCRs with DBSCAN, adding TCRdist sequence similarity when clustering within HLA-allele-positive subsets. Repertoires with fewer than 30,000 or more than 120,000 public chains were left out of co-occurrence clustering, as were a few repertoires with anomalous nucleotide sharing. Imported from immuneACCESS, the table was reduced by TCRdb to in-frame sequences with V and J called. These copies leave out some clones; in studies compared against another copy, an unresolved V gene accounts for under half, and the cause of the remainder is not known. Clonal size and the V and J genes are those of that table, whereas D and trimming came from the DNA. Across this sample there are under 150,000 clones, with about 80% seen only once. The top ten clones comprise around 5% of the sample.

On the study overall, not on this receptor specifically: Specific HLA alleles were associated with 15,000 to 20,000 TCR beta sequences at a false discovery rate of 0.05 in a later analysis. Presence/absence analyses assumed roughly uniform sequencing depth across donors, an assumption that may not hold. According to a later analysis, TCR association rates differed among HLA loci, with DRB1 alleles showing the most associated TCRs and HLA-C alleles showing the fewest. In a later analysis, several top co-occurrence clusters were reported to appear linked to parvovirus B19, influenza, CMV and Epstein-Barr virus. In a later genetic analysis, a missense DCLRE1C variant was associated with V-gene and J-gene trimming of TCR beta chains, and the association was replicated in an independent cohort. The study gave a list of under 200 TCR beta chains associated with cytomegalovirus. The cohort was sequenced for TCR beta chains only, and without alpha or paired-chain data the features that could be detected were limited. A further reported finding was that TCR beta sequences accurately predicted the HLA-A and HLA-B alleles for most subjects in the first cohort. Linkage disequilibrium might explain the correlated functional status among segregating V segments, but an unknown experimental factor could not be ruled out. When HLA alleles, especially DR and DQ, strongly co-occurred, attributing TCR associations to individual alleles was difficult. CMV serostatus was the only immune exposure information available for the cohort. In a later analysis, HLA-associated TCR beta chains showed more clonal expansion and lower generation probabilities than non-associated chains that were equally common. Compared with the roughly 600-donor mean, donors in an Asian-associated ancestry cluster had fewer N-insertions in productive TCRs, according to a later genetic analysis. A few of the identified cytomegalovirus-associated TCR beta chains were confirmed in vitro to be specific for cytomegalovirus antigens. In a later analysis, most CMV-associated TCR beta chains were found to appear HLA-restricted, with HLA associations seemingly driven largely by CMV exposure. Some IMGT-functional V segments, including TRBV6-2 and TRBV6-3, could not be told apart with the 87-base-pair reads, so those segments were excluded. Because counts were too low, roughly 18 rarely observed V segments, including chromosome 9 orphons, were left out of the earlier analysis of some 600 of the donors. Most TCR sequences were seen in very few donors, while some public TCRs were found in many individuals. In an earlier analysis of approximately 590 of the donors, most TCR beta V segments were observed in productive rearrangements about 90% or about 30% of the time, broadly matching IMGT annotations. The authors suggested that the approach could potentially be extended to other disease states and immunological phenotypes. The sequencing pipeline was judged likely to have produced a cluster of highly shared sequence variants as a technical artifact. In both the original and validation cohorts, the classifier was reported to diagnose cytomegalovirus status with high specificity and sensitivity. Because some donors lacked HLA typing at each locus, the association tests relied only on the typed subset.

The TCR sequence derives from a male donor in good health and CMV-seronegative. Input material: PBMCs. This chain joins TRBV25-1 to TRBJ1-2; 5 matching bases give a weak D call of TRBD1. CDR3 sequence: CASSERWGDYGYTF. The sequence in DNA is TGTGCCAGCAGTGAAAGGTGGGGGGACTATGGCTACACCTTC.